The 16 T cell receptor beta chains below come from one sample, sequenced in a study of blood T cell repertoires in COVID-19. This table comes from immunoSEQ multiplex PCR, and its TCRdb copy is limited to in-frame clones, with some not included. The sample includes around 400,000 clones, about 89% of them seen just once. Specimen: peripheral blood. The receptors shown here come from a man aged 35-49 years with acute or convalescent COVID-19.

The rearrangement links TRBV29-1 to TRBJ1-1; D gene ambiguous. Deletions cut 1 base from V and 10 bases from J, with 10 bases between. Germline CDR1 reads SQVTM; CDR2 reads ANQGSEA. The CDR3 length is 11 residues. The CDR3 here is CSVEGGRSAFF. The CDR3 DNA follows: TGCAGCGTTGAAGGAGGGCGTTCAGCTTTCTTT.

V gene TRBV6-6 combines with J gene TRBJ1-3; no clear D gene. Trimming cost V 6 bases and J 0 bases, with 15 bases left between them. The V gene's germline CDR1 is MNHNY and CDR2 SVGAGI (reference sequence). The CDR3 is made up of 16 amino acids. In DNA, the CDR3 is TGTGCCAGCAGGGTCACCATTGCGGGCTCTGGAAACACCATATATTTT. It translates to CASRVTIAGSGNTIYF.

This CDR3 reads CASSLKFDRGLPSDTQYF. As DNA, the CDR3 is TGTGCCAGCAGTCTAAAATTTGACAGGGGGCTTCCATCGGATACGCAGTATTTT. This sequence joins TRBV27 and TRBJ2-3; 10 nucleotides match TRBD1. Trimming cost V 5 bases and J 6 bases; bases outside gene matches: 17. The CDR3 extends over 18 amino acids. Germline CDR1 reads MNHEY; CDR2 reads SMNVEV (reference sequence).

The V and J genes are TRBV28 and TRBJ1-2, with D possibly being TRBD1 (5 bases). The CDR3 loop spans 16 amino acids. The germline gives CDR1 MDHEN, CDR2 SYDVKM. The V gene lost 2 bases and the J gene lost 6 bases, with 19 bases spanning the gap. The CDR3 bases are TGTGCCAGCAGTTTAACCTCCGGGACGGGGGGAGATGGCTACACCTTC. It yields the protein CASSLTSGTGGDGYTF.

The V and J genes are TRBV28 and TRBJ1-5, with 8 bases fitting TRBD1. V lost 5 bases, J lost 0 bases, and 12 bases stayed unmatched. The CDR3 runs 18 residues. Germline lookup yields CDR1 MDHEN and CDR2 SYDVKM. The CDR3 protein is CASSAGAGGSYSNQPQHF. The DNA of the CDR3 is TGTGCCAGCAGTGCCGGGGCAGGGGGCTCCTATAGCAATCAGCCCCAGCATTTT.

The chain combines TRBV4-1 with TRBJ1-4; D is unresolved. CDR1 MGHRA and CDR2 YSYEKL come from the germline V gene. The V end lost 0 bases, the J end lost 0 bases, and 8 bases lay between the germline ends. This CDR3 is 16 amino acids long. CDR3 amino acids: CASSQDRLATNEKLFF. The CDR3 DNA follows: TGCGCCAGCAGCCAAGATCGACTGGCAACTAATGAAAAACTGTTTTTT.

V and J are TRBV7-8 and TRBJ2-7; D is uncertain. The V gene lost 1 base and the J gene lost 3 bases, with 7 bases spanning the gap. Germline V gene sequence: CDR1 SGHVS, CDR2 FQNEAQ. The CDR3 loop spans 13 amino acids. This CDR3 is CASSLGQNYEQYF. As DNA, the CDR3 is TGTGCCAGCAGCTTAGGGCAGAACTACGAGCAGTACTTC.

CDR3 loop: CASSNRATSYNSPLHF. The DNA for the CDR3 is TGTGCCAGCAGCAACAGGGCCACCTCCTATAATTCACCCCTCCACTTT. The rearrangement joins TRBV5-6 to TRBJ1-6; D may be TRBD1 (6 bases). CDR3 length equals 16 residues. V lost 4 bases to trimming and J lost 0 bases, with 11 bases between them. The germline V gene has CDR1 SGHDT and CDR2 YYEEEE.

The chain couples TRBV9 to TRBJ2-1, with TRBD2 identical over 7 bases. Germline CDR1 reads SGDLS; CDR2 reads YYNGEE. Germline trimming cut 3 bases from V and 4 bases from J; bases unmatched to any gene: 7. The CDR3 is 15 amino acids. The CDR3 loop is CASSATSFLYNEQFF. The CDR3 DNA reads as TGTGCCAGCAGCGCGACTAGCTTCCTTTACAATGAGCAGTTCTTC.

The chain employs TRBV7-2 and TRBJ2-1; D uncertain. Deletions cut 5 bases from V and 10 bases from J, with 9 bases between. From germline, CDR1 is SGHTA and CDR2 FQGNSA. This CDR3 spans 11 amino acids. The CDR3 bases are TGTGCCAGCAGCCGGGTATCCGAGCAGTTCTTC. It yields the protein CASSRVSEQFF.

The chain recombines TRBV19 with TRBJ1-1; 7 nucleotides match TRBD1. The length of the CDR3 is 13 residues. V was clipped by 0 bases and J by 8 bases; unmatched bases: 3. CDR1 and CDR2 (germline): LNHDA, SQIVND (reference sequence). CDR3 amino acids: CASSIDYRGEAFF. The CDR3 DNA follows: TGTGCCAGTAGTATAGATTACAGGGGCGAAGCTTTCTTT.

The rearrangement joins TRBV19 to TRBJ1-2; tentatively, D is TRBD1 (6 bases). The V gene's germline CDR1 is LNHDA and CDR2 SQIVND (reference sequence). Trimming shortened V by 3 bases and J by 3 bases, and 17 bases separated the two germline ends. The CDR3 covers 16 residues. CDR3 sequence: CASSIETGRTDYGYTF. In DNA form, the CDR3 reads TGTGCCAGTAGTATCGAGACAGGCCGTACCGACTATGGCTACACCTTC. The entire variable domain, with the rest obtained from reference TRBV19 and TRBJ1-2, is as follows: DGGITQSPKYLFRKEGQNVTLSCEQNLNHDAMYWYRQDPGQGLRLIYYSQIVNDFQKGDIAEGYSVSREKKESFPLTVTSAQKNPTAFYLCASSIETGRTDYGYTFGSGTRLTVV.

V usage is TRBV27 and J usage is TRBJ2-1; 8 bases agree with TRBD2. CDR1 is MNHEY, CDR2 SMNVEV, per germline (reference sequence). The CDR3 runs to 19 residues. Losses at the gene ends were 5 bases for V and 6 bases for J; bases not matched to a gene: 21. DNA of the CDR3: TGTGCCAGCAGTACTAGAGGGGTGAATGGAGGCGGGAGGACCAATGAGCAGTTCTTC. It is translated as CASSTRGVNGGGRTNEQFF.

The CDR3 spells CASSSRQGVVGYTF. The CDR3 DNA sequence: TGTGCCAGCAGTTCGCGACAGGGGGTCGTAGGCTACACCTTC. This chain links TRBV6-5 with TRBJ1-2; 9 nucleotides match TRBD1. V gave up 4 bases and J gave up 8 bases; unmatched junction bases: 8. Germline V gene sequence: CDR1 MNHEY, CDR2 SVGAGI. The CDR3 has 14 residues.

The rearrangement links TRBV24-1 to TRBJ2-3, with 10 bases identical to TRBD2. The germline V gene encodes CDR1 KGHDR and CDR2 SFDVKD. The CDR3 extends over 16 amino acids. After removal of 5 bases from V and 4 bases from J, the junction contained 8 bases not matched to a gene. The CDR3 reads CATSGVSSGGSDTQYF. The CDR3 DNA reads as TGTGCCACCAGTGGCGTATCTAGCGGGGGATCAGATACGCAGTATTTT.

The CDR3 bases are TGTGCCAGCAGCCCGACAGTGGCGAACACTGAAGCTTTCTTT. Protein product: CASSPTVANTEAFF. The chain uses TRBV7-6 and TRBJ1-1; tentatively, D is TRBD1 (5 bases). V was cut by 5 bases and J by 1 base, with 11 bases left in between. The CDR3 sequence is 14 residues long. Germline V lookup: CDR1 SGHVS, CDR2 FNYEAQ.